Described below is a single T cell receptor (beta chain) sequence and its context. Its antigen is unidentified. The source of the sample is a study of cytomegalovirus exposure and HLA in healthy donors. Study-wide results and limits: The listing of roughly 160 TCR beta chains classed them as cytomegalovirus-associated. Three of the chains that were CMV-associated were confirmed in vitro to be specific for CMV antigens. That first-cohort TCR clusters tended to co-occur in the roughly 130 validation repertoires was found in a later analysis.

The protocol was immunoSEQ multiplex PCR, while the TCRdb copy is restricted to in-frame clones and leaves out a portion. The table has about 160,000 clones, 89% seen once. The trim removed 2 bases at V and 2 bases at J, leaving 3 bases unmatched. The germline CDR1 and CDR2 sequences are KGHSH and LQKENI. The CDR3 length is 15 residues. This chain uses TRBV18 with TRBJ2-7; TRBD2 aligns across 10 bases. The specimen sequenced was PBMCs. The origin of this receptor is a woman aged 18-29 years in good health and CMV-seropositive. Written as DNA, the CDR3 is TGTGCCAGCTCACCATCTAGCGGGGGAACCTACGAGCAGTACTTC. Translation: CASSPSSGGTYEQYF.